These 10 T cell receptor beta chains share one sample of origin, sequenced in a study of T cell repertoires and HLA-DP antigens. Which antigens these TCRs recognize remains unknown. Only in-frame clones appear in the TCRdb table, and some are missing; sequencing was by immunoSEQ multiplex PCR. The table lists about 73,000 clones, just under 80% of them singletons. The sample taken for sequencing was CD4+ T cells from PBMCs. These receptors came from a man between 60 and 75 years old in good health and CMV-seronegative.

The gene calls are TRBV15 and TRBJ2-1; 7 bases line up with TRBD2. The CDR3 extends over 16 amino acids. Germline CDR1 reads LNHNV; CDR2 reads YYDKDF (reference sequence). V trimming: 0 bases; J trimming: 6 bases; junction bases outside the gene matches: 8. CDR3 loop: CATSRDMAGAGNEQFF. In nucleotides, the CDR3 is TGTGCCACCAGCAGAGATATGGCGGGAGCCGGCAATGAGCAGTTCTTC.

CDR3 bases: TGTGCCAGCAGCTTAACCCCCCGCGATGGGACTGAAGCTTTCTTT. Encoded protein: CASSLTPRDGTEAFF. The V gene is TRBV7-2, the J gene TRBJ1-1, with D hard to call. The CDR3 extends over 15 amino acids. Germline values: CDR1 SGHTA, CDR2 FQGNSA. V dropped 2 bases and J dropped 5 bases, with 15 bases sitting between them. The complete variable domain, with remaining parts taken from reference TRBV7-2 and TRBJ1-1, reads GAGVSQSPSNKVTEKGKDVELRCDPISGHTALYWYRQSLGQGLEFLIYFQGNSAPDKSGLPSDRFSAERTGGSVSTLTIQRTQQEDSAVYLCASSLTPRDGTEAFFGQGTRLTVV.

V usage is TRBV21-1 and J usage is TRBJ2-4; TRBD2 is the table's D call and was not checked against the DNA. TRBV21-1 is recorded as a pseudogene. The CDR3 has 20 amino acids. For the CDR3, the DNA is TGTGCCAGCAGCAAAGTCGAAGGTAGCGGGAGGGCCGGAGCCAAAAACATTCAGTACTTC. This sequence encodes CASSKVEGSGRAGAKNIQYF.

The V and J genes are TRBV4-1 and TRBJ2-7; 11 positions agree with TRBD2. V was pared by 4 bases and J by 2 bases, with 4 bases of the junction left unmatched. The CDR3 totals 15 residues. CDR1 MGHRA and CDR2 YSYEKL come from the germline V gene. This chain's CDR3 is CASSRSSGGTYEQYF. The DNA for the CDR3 is TGCGCCAGCAGCCGTTCTAGCGGGGGGACCTACGAGCAGTACTTC.

This chain joins TRBV18 and TRBJ1-6, with D possibly being TRBD1 (5 bases). Trimming removed 1 base from V and 11 bases from J, with 21 bases in between. This CDR3 has 17 residues. The germline V gene encodes CDR1 KGHSH and CDR2 LQKENI. The CDR3 bases are TGTGCCAGCTCACCACGGGGTGGCCGGGGCCCTGGGGCACCCCTCCACTTT. This translates into CASSPRGGRGPGAPLHF.

The rearrangement joins TRBV25-1 to TRBJ2-1; 10 bases match TRBD2. Germline V CDR1 and CDR2: MGHDK, SYGVNS. Trimming took 7 bases from V and 5 from J; bases not matched to a gene: 17. The length of the CDR3 is 18 residues. CDR3 nucleotide sequence: TGTGCCAGCATTCCCATGGGGCAGAGCGGGAGGGACAACAATGAGCAGTTCTTC. Its protein product is CASIPMGQSGRDNNEQFF.

The genes are TRBV11-2 and TRBJ2-7; TRBD2 matches 7 bases. CDR1 SGHAT and CDR2 FQNNGV come from the germline V gene. Trimming cost V 0 bases and J 5 bases; bases outside gene matches: 7. The CDR3 covers 15 residues. CDR3 DNA: TGTGCCAGCAGCTTAGAACCCAGCGGGGCTAACGAGCAGTACTTC. Translated: CASSLEPSGANEQYF.

This clone was seen more than once but under ten times. The chain has TRBV7-2 and TRBJ2-5; D is uncertain. Trimming pared 5 bases from V and 5 bases from J, leaving 12 bases between. The germline gives CDR1 SGHTA, CDR2 FQGNSA. This CDR3 spans 13 amino acids. CDR3 residues: CASSPTWPETQYF. As DNA, the CDR3 is TGTGCCAGCAGCCCTACCTGGCCCGAGACCCAGTACTTC.

V is TRBV7-2 and J is TRBJ1-6; the match to TRBD1 covers 7 bases. V lost 1 base, J lost 7 bases, and 7 bases stayed unmatched. CDR3 size: 16 residues. Germline-derived CDR1 and CDR2 are SGHTA and FQGNSA. For the CDR3, the DNA is TGTGCCAGCAGCTTAGTTGGGCAGGGGGACAATTCACCCCTCCACTTT. It codes for CASSLVGQGDNSPLHF.

This clone has just a few counts. The rearrangement links TRBV30 to TRBJ2-3; 14 bases are shared with TRBD2. Germline assignment: CDR1 GTSNPN and CDR2 SVGIG (reference sequence). CDR3 length: 14 residues. After removal of 5 bases from V and 5 bases from J, the junction contained 3 bases not matched to a gene. For the CDR3, the DNA is TGTGCCTGGGGGACTAGCGGGGGCCGAGATACGCAGTATTTT. It translates to CAWGTSGGRDTQYF.